The 14 T cell receptor beta chains in this list originate from one sample, sequenced in a study of blood T cell repertoires in COVID-19. Profiling relied on immunoSEQ multiplex PCR, and the TCRdb table lists in-frame clones only, not all of them. Counted here are some 180,000 clones, 88% occurring once; the ten biggest clones make up 15% to 20%. What was sequenced was peripheral blood. These receptors were collected from a man in his fifties or sixties with COVID-19, enrolled during active disease.

This clone came up a few times. The gene calls are TRBV6-2 or TRBV6-3 and TRBJ2-1; D remains ambiguous. The CDR3 loop spans 15 amino acids. The germline V gene has CDR1 MNHEY and CDR2 SVGEGT. Trimming left V 0 bases short and J 0 bases short, with 6 bases between. CDR3: CASSYSTVSYNEQFF. Here the CDR3 DNA reads TGTGCCAGCAGTTACTCGACTGTCTCCTACAATGAGCAGTTCTTC.

This clone was observed a few times. This sequence joins TRBV19 and TRBJ1-5; TRBD1 matches at 8 bases. This CDR3 region has 18 residues. Per germline, CDR1 LNHDA and CDR2 SQIVND (reference sequence). The J segment lost 0 bases and the V segment lost 3 bases, leaving 10 bases of the junction unmatched. For the CDR3, the DNA is TGTGCCAGTAGTATCTTCCCGGCAGGGGGCTCTAGCAATCAGCCCCAGCATTTT. Its translation is CASSIFPAGGSSNQPQHF.

This clone was observed a single time. The chain carries TRBV7-7 and TRBJ2-7; 11 bases align to TRBD1. CDR1 is SSHAT, CDR2 FNYEAQ, per germline (reference sequence). Trimming took 5 bases from V and 3 from J; bases not matched to a gene: 3. This CDR3 is 14 amino acids long. CDR3 bases: TGTGCCAGCAGCAAAGGGACAGGGGGCTACGAGCAGTACTTC. Protein product: CASSKGTGGYEQYF.

This clone occurred a few times. The V and J genes are TRBV5-1 and TRBJ2-5, with 8 bases aligning to TRBD1. Germline V gene lookup returns CDR1 SGHRS and CDR2 YFSETQ. The CDR3 covers 15 residues. The J segment lost 4 bases and the V segment lost 2 bases, leaving 7 bases of the junction unmatched. This CDR3 is CASSFQDRGGETQYF. In DNA form, the CDR3 reads TGCGCCAGCAGCTTCCAAGACAGGGGAGGAGAGACCCAGTACTTC.

The chain recombines TRBV10-3 with TRBJ1-5; 7 bases align to TRBD1. The CDR3 loop spans 14 amino acids. The V and J ends lost 4 bases and 0 bases, in that order; junction bases with no gene match: 0. Germline loops: CDR1 ENHRY, CDR2 SYGVKD. CDR3 in amino acids: CAISGQGSNQPQHF. The CDR3 DNA reads TGTGCCATCAGTGGACAGGGTAGCAATCAGCCCCAGCATTTT.

This chain joins TRBV5-1 and TRBJ1-6; D is unclear. Trimming took 3 bases from V and 7 from J, leaving 8 bases between them. The CDR3 totals 13 residues. The germline gives CDR1 SGHRS, CDR2 YFSETQ. The CDR3 reads CASSWAENSPLHF. The CDR3 region has the DNA TGCGCCAGCAGCTGGGCAGAGAATTCACCCCTCCACTTT.

This clone was picked up one time. The CDR3 DNA sequence: TGCGCCAGCAGCTTGGAGCCTAGCGGGGGCGGAGATACGCAGTATTTT. Translating gives CASSLEPSGGGDTQYF. The V call is TRBV5-1, the J call TRBJ2-3; 10 bases are shared with TRBD2. V trimming: 0 bases; J trimming: 5 bases; junction bases outside the gene matches: 6. The CDR3 runs 16 residues. Germline V gene data show CDR1 as SGHRS and CDR2 as YFSETQ. Combining the CDR3 with reference TRBV5-1 and TRBJ2-3 gives the whole variable domain KAGVTQTPRYLIKTRGQQVTLSCSPISGHRSVSWYQQTPGQGLQFLFEYFSETQRNKGNFPGRFSGRQFSNSRSEMNVSTLELGDSALYLCASSLEPSGGGDTQYFGPGTRLTVL.

V gene TRBV11-3 combines with J gene TRBJ2-2; possibly TRBD2 for D (6 bases). Germline loops: CDR1 SGHNT, CDR2 YENEEA. V gave up 2 bases and J gave up 7 bases, with 14 bases separating them. The CDR3 consists of 15 residues. The CDR3 DNA reads as TGTGCCAGCAGCTTATCCGGGACTGAAGGCGGGGAGCTGTTTTTT. Its protein product is CASSLSGTEGGELFF. Supplemented by reference TRBV11-3 and TRBJ2-2, the full variable domain reads EAGVVQSPRYKIIEKKQPVAFWCNPISGHNTLYWYLQNLGQGPELLIRYENEEAVDDSQLPKDRFSAERLKGVDSTLKIQPAELGDSAVYLCASSLSGTEGGELFFGEGSRLTVL.

The rearrangement links TRBV12-3 or TRBV12-4 to TRBJ1-2, with D tentatively TRBD1 (6 bases). The CDR3 is made up of 13 amino acids. The V and J ends lost 4 bases and 3 bases respectively, with 9 bases between them. The CDR3 protein is CASSSTGYYGYTF. The CDR3, as DNA: TGTGCCAGCAGTTCTACAGGGTACTATGGCTACACCTTC.

The J gene is TRBJ2-2, the V gene TRBV5-1, with D tentatively TRBD2 (7 bases). Trimming cost V 3 bases and J 4 bases, with 13 bases left between them. Germline V lookup: CDR1 SGHRS, CDR2 YFSETQ. The CDR3 totals 15 residues. CDR3 in amino acids: CASSSMGGPTGELFF. Written as DNA, the CDR3 is TGCGCCAGCAGCTCGATGGGGGGGCCCACCGGGGAGCTGTTTTTT.

The rearrangement links TRBV7-8 to TRBJ2-4; 8 positions agree with TRBD1. CDR1 is SGHVS, CDR2 FQNEAQ, per germline. This CDR3 comprises 17 residues. J was trimmed by 0 bases and V by 5 bases; bases with no gene match: 9. The CDR3 nucleotides are TGTGCCAGCAGCCTCGGACAGGGACTCTTAGCCAAAAACATTCAGTACTTC. Translated: CASSLGQGLLAKNIQYF.

The rearrangement links TRBV5-4 to TRBJ2-7; TRBD2 might be the D (6 bases). The CDR3 contains 13 residues. Germline V gene lookup returns CDR1 SGHNT and CDR2 YYREEE (reference sequence). The ends were cut back, 0 bases at V and 6 bases at J, with 10 bases in the middle. As DNA, the CDR3 is TGTGCCAGCAGCTTGGCCGGAGGGAGCGAGCAGTACTTC. It specifies CASSLAGGSEQYF.

The CDR3 spells CASSPPVRGKLFF. In nucleotides, the CDR3 is TGTGCCAGCAGCCCACCCGTCCGGGGAAAACTGTTTTTT. V and J are TRBV7-9 and TRBJ1-4; D unclear. Per germline, CDR1 SEHNR and CDR2 FQNEAQ (reference sequence). V lost 5 bases and J 10 bases, leaving 14 bases between the germline ends. The CDR3 length is 13 residues.

The CDR3 nucleotides are TGTGCCAGCAGCTTAGTCGGAGAGACCCAGTACTTC. Its protein product is CASSLVGETQYF. The V and J genes are TRBV7-2 and TRBJ2-5; no definite D call. Deletions cut 1 base from V and 4 bases from J, with 4 bases between. This CDR3 comprises 12 residues. CDR1 and CDR2 from the germline V gene are SGHTA and FQGNSA.